The source of this T cell receptor (beta chain) is a study of OX40 agonist ivuxolimab in advanced cancers. Generated by immunoSEQ multiplex PCR, the TCRdb table keeps only in-frame clones and is missing some. The repertoire has about 66,000 clones, about 87% of them found once; the top ten carry 2.8%. Looked up from germline, CDR1 is SGDLS and CDR2 is YYNGEE. CDR3 size: 15 residues. Between the trimmed V and J ends, which lost 0 bases and 8 bases, there was a span of 15 bases. The receptor's source is an adult with an advanced solid tumor such as melanoma, head and neck, liver or kidney cancer. This rearrangement joins TRBV9 to TRBJ2-1; the D is unclear. Sample: CD4+ or CD8+ T cells sorted from blood, taken in a trial of the OX40 agonist ivuxolimab. The CDR3 coding sequence is TGTGCCAGCAGCGTAGTAGACTCCCCCCTCCATGAGCAGTTCTTC. The encoded protein is CASSVVDSPLHEQFF.